This section outlines one T cell receptor (beta chain) sequence together with its context. With 4 bases removed from V and 4 bases from J, the gap between germline ends came to 16 bases. The CDR3 runs to 14 residues. Germline CDR1 is SQVTM and CDR2 is ANQGSEA. The authors reverse transcribed roughly 0.5 to 1 ug RNA with random hexamers. Amplification of TCR beta CDR3 by immunoSEQ multiplex PCR spanned 54 Vbeta and 13 Jbeta. Via MiXCR, TCRdb re-called the immunoSEQ multiplex PCR reads, giving one row per CDR3 protein. The table shows fewer than 200,000 distinct CDR3 sequences, with around 96% occurring only once. This sample is drawn from a study of CD8 T cells in Susac syndrome. Peripheral blood CD8+ and CD4+ T cells were profiled by TCR beta sequencing. Controls comprised healthy donors matched for age and sex. Negative isolation was used for CD8+ and CD4+ T cells, and FACS enrichment was applied to TEMRA cells.

V is TRBV29-1 and J is TRBJ1-1, with D unclear. Sample: CD4+ T cells from PBMCs. The origin of this receptor is a human donor in good health. The CDR3 region has the DNA TGCAGCGTTGCGCCGGACGGTTCAGGCACTGAAGCTTTCTTT. Translating it yields CSVAPDGSGTEAFF.